These 9 T cell receptor beta chains share one sample of origin, sequenced in a study of blood T cell repertoires in COVID-19. Assay used: immunoSEQ multiplex PCR; TCRdb lists only in-frame clones, some missing. The repertoire has roughly 250,000 clones, around 88% of them found once; the top ten carry 1.2%. Sequencing was carried out using PBMCs or T cells enriched from blood (not recorded which). These TCRs come from a woman aged 40 to 50 with acute COVID-19.

This clone was seen only once. The chain joins TRBV18 to TRBJ1-2; 7 bases map to TRBD1. From germline, CDR1 is KGHSH and CDR2 LQKENI. The CDR3 is 16 residues long. V trimming: 6 bases; J trimming: 4 bases; junction bases outside the gene matches: 14. Here the CDR3 DNA reads TGTGCCAGCTCGGCTGTTGTGGGGACAGAGAGCTATGGCTACACCTTC. Amino acids: CASSAVVGTESYGYTF.

The rearrangement links TRBV12-3 or TRBV12-4 to TRBJ2-7, with D maybe TRBD1 (6 bases). Trimming removed 5 bases at V and 4 bases at J, with 12 bases between. The CDR3 totals 13 residues. The DNA of the CDR3 is TGTGCCAGCAGTCAAGGGGACACATACGAGCAGTACGTC. This encodes CASSQGDTYEQYV.

The chain combines TRBV18 with TRBJ2-5; 8 positions agree with TRBD2. The CDR3 sequence is 15 residues long. V shed 2 bases and J 5 bases; nucleotides not matched to a gene: 7. Looked up from germline, CDR1 is KGHSH and CDR2 is LQKENI. The CDR3, as DNA: TGTGCCAGCTCACCAACGGGAGGGCCGTCGGAGACCCAGTACTTC. As protein: CASSPTGGPSETQYF. Full variable domain (remainder filled in from reference TRBV18 and TRBJ2-5): NAGVMQNPRHLVRRRGQEARLRCSPMKGHSHVYWYRQLPEEGLKFMVYLQKENIIDESGMPKERFSAEFPKEGPSILRIQQVVRGDSAAYFCASSPTGGPSETQYFGPGTRLLVL.

The CDR3 DNA follows: TGTGCCACCAGTGATTCACCGGGACAGGCCGACGGCTACACCTTC. It translates to CATSDSPGQADGYTF. The chain carries TRBV24-1 and TRBJ1-2; 8 bases map to TRBD1. Germline CDR1 reads KGHDR; CDR2 reads SFDVKD. CDR3 length equals 15 residues. The V gene end was trimmed by 2 bases and the J gene end by 8 bases; junction bases not matched to a gene: 9.

The chain is built from TRBV5-1 and TRBJ2-1; a possible D gene is TRBD1 (5 bases). Per the germline V gene, CDR1 is SGHRS and CDR2 is YFSETQ. Trimming removed 6 bases from V and 0 bases from J, with 13 bases in between. This CDR3 region has 15 residues. The CDR3 region is CASTLGQSSYNEQFF. CDR3 coding DNA: TGCGCCAGCACCCTGGGGCAGAGCTCCTACAATGAGCAGTTCTTC.

This clone turned up a few times. This sequence joins TRBV4-2 and TRBJ2-1, with 9 bases aligning to TRBD1. This CDR3 is built from 17 residues. With 4 bases clipped from V and 7 bases from J, the junction kept 14 bases outside the gene matches. CDR1 is LGHNA and CDR2 is YNFKEQ in the germline V gene. CDR3: CASSPSLTGGADNEQFF. The CDR3 nucleotides are TGTGCCAGCAGCCCATCCCTAACAGGGGGCGCAGATAATGAGCAGTTCTTC.

This chain uses TRBV29-1 with TRBJ1-2; D is possibly TRBD1 (6 bases). The CDR3 has 12 residues. With 5 bases removed from V and 11 bases from J, the gap between germline ends came to 18 bases. CDR1 SQVTM and CDR2 ANQGSEA come from the germline V gene. The CDR3 DNA reads as TGCAGCGTTCAGTACGGGACAAGCTTGTACACCTTC. Translation gives CSVQYGTSLYTF.

The chain carries TRBV7-9 and TRBJ1-2; 8 bases line up with TRBD1. V dropped 5 bases and J dropped 5; count of bases not matched to a gene: 13. This CDR3 is 16 amino acids long. Germline CDR1 reads SEHNR; CDR2 reads FQNEAQ (reference sequence). The CDR3 DNA sequence: TGTGCCAGCAGCACGATACCCGGGACAGGTATTTATGGCTACACCTTC. As protein: CASSTIPGTGIYGYTF.

V and J are TRBV29-1 and TRBJ1-2; 9 positions match TRBD1. Germline lookup yields CDR1 SQVTM and CDR2 ANQGSEA. V dropped 6 bases and J dropped 8; count of bases not matched to a gene: 16. CDR3 length: 15 amino acids. CDR3 protein: CSVTQAGTGPMGYTF. The CDR3 bases are TGCAGCGTAACCCAAGCCGGGACAGGGCCTATGGGCTACACCTTC.